The rows below give T cell receptor beta chains drawn from one sample of a study of blood T cell repertoires in COVID-19. Data came from immunoSEQ multiplex PCR; TCRdb stores just in-frame clones and leaves some out. The table lists about 170,000 clones, around four fifths of them singletons. The specimen was peripheral blood. The receptors come from a woman older than 75 with COVID-19, enrolled during active disease. CDR3s include the opening cysteine and the closing phenylalanine or tryptophan. The order of the fields is D gene, V gene, CDR3 protein. The D gene is left open where the match is weak.

D: .; V: TRBV5-8; CDR3: CASSSYRVGVTYEQYF
D: TRBD1; V: TRBV19; CDR3: CASSMTGGGTEAFF
D: .; V: TRBV6-5; CDR3: CASSYSVGRNYGYTF
D: .; V: TRBV7-9; CDR3: CASSLRRSGTGELFF
D: .; V: TRBV9; CDR3: CASGRGGNTIYF
D: .; V: TRBV5-1; CDR3: CASSERNTGELFF
D: TRBD2; V: TRBV2; CDR3: CASSRGGSQNEQFF
D: .; V: TRBV18; CDR3: CASSNYSSGVNTEAFF
D: .; V: TRBV28; CDR3: CASTQPGSRRAFF
D: TRBD1; V: TRBV7-9; CDR3: CASSSHRTGLALAKNIQYF
D: TRBD2; V: TRBV7-8; CDR3: CASSRAGGYNEQFF
D: TRBD1; V: TRBV6-5; CDR3: CASSYSYRGGQPQHF
D: TRBD2; V: TRBV28; CDR3: CASSSPQGLAGVHEQFF
D: .; V: TRBV7-8; CDR3: CASSRLRTTLNTEAFF
D: .; V: TRBV28; CDR3: CASSPQGFSDYGYTF
D: TRBD1; V: TRBV7-6; CDR3: CASSPGTGGIGYTF
D: .; V: TRBV7-6; CDR3: CASSPTASVGIPSPLHF
D: .; V: TRBV3-1/TRBV3-2; CDR3: CASSQGPPGVTGELFF
D: .; V: TRBV9; CDR3: CASSVIGGPESIQYF
D: .; V: TRBV4-1; CDR3: CASSPSRGRTDTQYF
D: TRBD1; V: TRBV18; CDR3: CASSPGGQTYEQYF
D: .; V: TRBV15; CDR3: CATSRVDSRGDTIYF
D: TRBD1; V: TRBV6-2/TRBV6-3; CDR3: CASSSNRDRGGQPQHF
D: .; V: TRBV3-1/TRBV3-2; CDR3: CASSPPLGGAAYNEQFF
D: TRBD2; V: TRBV7-3; CDR3: CASSSSGGLRNEQFF
D: .; V: TRBV5-5; CDR3: CASSLEEGTEAFF
D: .; V: TRBV3-1/TRBV3-2; CDR3: CASSQDSWHEQFF
D: TRBD1; V: TRBV5-5; CDR3: CASSLDRANYGYTF
D: TRBD2; V: TRBV9; CDR3: CASSVIDTGLATEQFF
D: TRBD2; V: TRBV5-1; CDR3: CASSLGSGGSMSSYNEQFF
D: TRBD1; V: TRBV18; CDR3: CASSPAGGRDIQYF
D: TRBD2; V: TRBV4-1; CDR3: CASSQDDSGGEVQYF
D: TRBD2; V: TRBV3-1/TRBV3-2; CDR3: CASSPVMGGPGDEQFF
D: .; V: TRBV6-5; CDR3: CASQLTGYQPQHF
D: .; V: TRBV19; CDR3: CASSSSIPYEQYF
D: TRBD1; V: TRBV4-1; CDR3: CASSRITGGIYEQYF
D: .; V: TRBV27; CDR3: CASSTYREPQETQYF
D: .; V: TRBV28; CDR3: CASSSGLYRDPYNEQFF
D: .; V: TRBV6-5; CDR3: CASRGDTSNQPQHF
D: .; V: TRBV5-6; CDR3: CASIDEGGGTEAFF
D: TRBD2; V: TRBV15; CDR3: CATTELQTSGSGETQYF
D: .; V: TRBV5-1; CDR3: CASSPGASAGRPAPEAFF
D: TRBD2; V: TRBV11-3; CDR3: CASSLRGGTGANVLTF
D: .; V: TRBV7-2; CDR3: CASSQINYGYTF
D: TRBD1; V: TRBV4-2; CDR3: CASSRDGQGLIGYTF
D: .; V: TRBV5-1; CDR3: CASSLSPREYSNQPQHF